Listed below are T cell receptor beta chains from one sample, sequenced in a study of OX40 agonist ivuxolimab in advanced cancers. Measured with immunoSEQ multiplex PCR; TCRdb has only the in-frame clones, and not every one. Of about 49,000 clones in the sample, roughly 79% are singletons; the top ten hold 2% to 3%. Sequenced here: CD4+ or CD8+ T cells sorted from blood, sampled in a trial of the OX40 agonist ivuxolimab. These receptors were collected from an adult with an advanced solid tumor such as melanoma, head and neck, liver or kidney cancer. CDR3s include the opening cysteine and the closing phenylalanine or tryptophan. Fields, in order: V gene, J gene, CDR3 protein.

V gene: TRBV19
J gene: TRBJ1-2
CDR3 protein: CASSTVRGRDGYTF

V gene: TRBV7-3
J gene: TRBJ2-1
CDR3 protein: CASSLAGRAPSYNEQFF

V gene: TRBV19
J gene: TRBJ1-5
CDR3 protein: CASQMLRPRNQPQHF

V gene: TRBV18
J gene: TRBJ1-1
CDR3 protein: CASSPPERWGTEAFF

V gene: TRBV19
J gene: TRBJ1-4
CDR3 protein: CASTSGRDSGRGSLFF

V gene: TRBV5-4
J gene: TRBJ1-5
CDR3 protein: CASSQGRQNQPQHF

V gene: TRBV5-1
J gene: TRBJ2-3
CDR3 protein: CASSLLAGGASTDTQYF

V gene: TRBV2
J gene: TRBJ2-5
CDR3 protein: CASSLAEETQYF

V gene: TRBV4-1
J gene: TRBJ2-1
CDR3 protein: CASSPPVGGRRNEQFF

V gene: TRBV27
J gene: TRBJ1-5
CDR3 protein: CASRPVYEVNQPQHF

V gene: TRBV28
J gene: TRBJ2-7
CDR3 protein: CAANVAQESYEQYF

V gene: TRBV29-1
J gene: TRBJ2-1
CDR3 protein: CSVETGVGEQFF

V gene: TRBV7-9
J gene: TRBJ1-4
CDR3 protein: CASSLGGKKDEKLFF

V gene: TRBV5-1
J gene: TRBJ2-5
CDR3 protein: CASSSPGSVTSQTQYF

V gene: TRBV2
J gene: TRBJ2-1
CDR3 protein: CASSSGTSFYNEQFF

V gene: TRBV19
J gene: TRBJ2-7
CDR3 protein: CASSKLPRAGVYEQYF

V gene: TRBV7-6
J gene: TRBJ1-1
CDR3 protein: CASSSDRNTEAFF

V gene: TRBV19
J gene: TRBJ2-5
CDR3 protein: CASSIGVGETQYF

V gene: TRBV6-7
J gene: TRBJ1-1
CDR3 protein: CASSRTELMNTEAFF

V gene: TRBV11-2
J gene: TRBJ2-1
CDR3 protein: CASSPQRGGNEQFF

V gene: TRBV5-6
J gene: TRBJ2-7
CDR3 protein: CASSFRGTGSSEQYF

V gene: TRBV19
J gene: TRBJ2-1
CDR3 protein: CASSIEGGPQFF

V gene: TRBV5-1
J gene: TRBJ2-3
CDR3 protein: CASSLGGLAGADTQYF

V gene: TRBV15
J gene: TRBJ2-7
CDR3 protein: CATSDRGRLGQYF

V gene: TRBV7-9
J gene: TRBJ1-3
CDR3 protein: CASSSRGGLWGNTIYF

V gene: TRBV6-6
J gene: TRBJ1-4
CDR3 protein: CASSPLNEKLFF

V gene: TRBV30
J gene: TRBJ1-5
CDR3 protein: CAWSYPGQFNQPQHF

V gene: TRBV9
J gene: TRBJ2-1
CDR3 protein: CASSVASGLAGVGYNEQFF

V gene: TRBV19
J gene: TRBJ2-7
CDR3 protein: CASTLSSGGNYEQYF

V gene: TRBV18
J gene: TRBJ2-7
CDR3 protein: CASSPVSPPYEQYF

V gene: TRBV6-4
J gene: TRBJ1-2
CDR3 protein: CASSEEWTGSFYGYTF

V gene: TRBV5-4
J gene: TRBJ2-4
CDR3 protein: CASSTAGTGKNIQYF

V gene: TRBV2
J gene: TRBJ2-6
CDR3 protein: CASSPVSGANVLTF

V gene: TRBV28
J gene: TRBJ2-3
CDR3 protein: CASSQPFRQSSTDTQYF

V gene: TRBV29-1
J gene: TRBJ1-2
CDR3 protein: CSASGGNYGYTF

V gene: TRBV4-1
J gene: TRBJ1-5
CDR3 protein: CASSLKGGDLNQPQHF

V gene: TRBV19
J gene: TRBJ1-1
CDR3 protein: CASGGQGFNTEAFF

V gene: TRBV4-2
J gene: TRBJ1-5
CDR3 protein: CASSQDRVGGQPQHF

V gene: TRBV27
J gene: TRBJ1-6
CDR3 protein: CASSSAANSPLHF

V gene: TRBV15
J gene: TRBJ1-4
CDR3 protein: CATSRADRENEKLFF

V gene: TRBV2
J gene: TRBJ2-1
CDR3 protein: CASSEEGQGYNEQFF

V gene: TRBV6-1
J gene: TRBJ1-4
CDR3 protein: CASSAGQGASEKLFF

V gene: TRBV11-2
J gene: TRBJ2-7
CDR3 protein: CASTLLGEQYF

V gene: TRBV18
J gene: TRBJ2-3
CDR3 protein: CASSELLDGTQYF

V gene: TRBV6-6
J gene: TRBJ2-7
CDR3 protein: CASSYGTSGTYEQYF

V gene: TRBV5-5
J gene: TRBJ1-4
CDR3 protein: CASSLVGGGKLFF

V gene: TRBV18
J gene: TRBJ1-2
CDR3 protein: CASSPRVSEGMGYTF

V gene: TRBV30
J gene: TRBJ2-4
CDR3 protein: CAWGTGVVKNIQYF

V gene: TRBV19
J gene: TRBJ1-2
CDR3 protein: CASSTPSGPSPANYGYTF